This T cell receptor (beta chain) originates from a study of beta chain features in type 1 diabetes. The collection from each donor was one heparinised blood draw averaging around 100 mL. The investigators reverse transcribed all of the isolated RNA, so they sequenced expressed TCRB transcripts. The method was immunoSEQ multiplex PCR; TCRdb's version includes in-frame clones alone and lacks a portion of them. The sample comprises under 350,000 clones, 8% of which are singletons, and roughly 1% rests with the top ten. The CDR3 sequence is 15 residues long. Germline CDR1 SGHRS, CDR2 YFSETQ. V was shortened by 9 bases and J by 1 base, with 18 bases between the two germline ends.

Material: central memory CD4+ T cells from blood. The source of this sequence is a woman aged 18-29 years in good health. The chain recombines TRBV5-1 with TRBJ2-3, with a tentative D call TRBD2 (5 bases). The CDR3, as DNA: TGCGCCACGCGAGCTAGCCCGTCAGGCACAGATACGCAGTATTTT. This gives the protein CATRASPSGTDTQYF.